The 15 T cell receptor beta chains reported below all come from one sample, sequenced in a study of cytomegalovirus exposure and HLA in healthy donors. Primers: 60 Vbeta forward and 13 Jbeta reverse. The method was immunoSEQ multiplex PCR; TCRdb's version includes in-frame clones alone and lacks a portion of them. The table records 29,000 or so clones, 50% to 75% of them present only once. Sequencing used PBMCs. The receptor source for this set is a male donor in good health and CMV-seropositive.

J is TRBJ1-1 and V is TRBV27; D not certain. The length of the CDR3 is 10 residues. The V end lost 8 bases, the J end lost 8 bases, and 9 bases lay between the germline ends. Per germline, CDR1 MNHEY and CDR2 SMNVEV (reference sequence). The CDR3 DNA sequence: TGTGCCAGCGACGGAGGGGAAGCTTTCTTT. This codes for CASDGGEAFF.

The sample holds a few counts of this clone. The chain uses TRBV4-2 and TRBJ1-1, with 7 positions matching TRBD1. V shed 5 bases and J 7 bases; nucleotides not matched to a gene: 13. CDR1 LGHNA and CDR2 YNFKEQ come from the germline V gene. The CDR3 has 15 amino acids. The CDR3 loop is CASSIGTAKAIEAFF. The CDR3 coding sequence is TGTGCCAGCAGCATAGGGACAGCGAAAGCAATTGAAGCTTTCTTT.

This sequence joins TRBV30 and TRBJ2-7; 8 bases align to TRBD1. The CDR3 sequence is 17 residues long. Per the germline V gene, CDR1 is GTSNPN and CDR2 is SVGIG (reference sequence). V lost 3 bases and J lost 1; bases outside the gene matches: 14. CDR3: CAWRDSFDRGTSYEQYF. The CDR3 DNA reads as TGTGCCTGGAGGGACTCCTTCGACAGGGGAACTTCCTACGAGCAGTACTTC.

J is TRBJ1-2 and V is TRBV19, with TRBD1 as a possible D gene (6 bases). This CDR3 comprises 12 residues. V shed 6 bases and J shed 4 bases, with 9 bases lying between them. Germline V lookup: CDR1 LNHDA, CDR2 SQIVND (reference sequence). CDR3 in DNA: TGTGCCAGTAGGCAGGGGACCTATGGCTACACCTTC. Translation: CASRQGTYGYTF.

The rearrangement joins TRBV25-1 to TRBJ2-2; D is perhaps TRBD2 (6 bases). The CDR3 is made up of 16 amino acids. Trimming removed 8 bases from V and 4 bases from J, with 20 bases in between. CDR1 is MGHDK and CDR2 is SYGVNS in the germline V gene. CDR3 sequence: CASAYSGSRGTGELFF. The CDR3 DNA sequence: TGTGCCAGCGCTTATTCCGGGAGTCGGGGCACCGGGGAGCTGTTTTTT.

J is TRBJ2-3 and V is TRBV7-2; 7 bases are shared with TRBD2. Per germline, CDR1 SGHTA and CDR2 FQGNSA. The CDR3 spans 14 residues. V lost 4 bases to trimming and J lost 3 bases; unmatched junction nucleotides: 4. The CDR3 spells CASSSTSATDTQYF. The CDR3, as DNA: TGTGCCAGCAGCTCAACTAGCGCAACAGATACGCAGTATTTT.

The chain uses TRBV5-1 and TRBJ2-1, with TRBD2 matching over 7 bases. The J segment lost 8 bases and the V segment lost 0 bases, leaving 8 bases of the junction unmatched. This CDR3 contains 15 residues. Germline values: CDR1 SGHRS, CDR2 YFSETQ. Written as DNA, the CDR3 is TGCGCCAGCAGCTTGGGTGGGAGGGGTTGGGATGAGCAGTTCTTC. Encoded protein: CASSLGGRGWDEQFF.

V is TRBV28 and J is TRBJ1-1; TRBD1 agrees at 9 bases. With V trimmed by 3 bases and J by 4 bases, 6 bases remained unmatched. CDR1 MDHEN and CDR2 SYDVKM come from the germline V gene. The CDR3 has 15 residues. CDR3 residues: CASSFSYRGLTEAFF. The CDR3 DNA reads TGTGCCAGCAGTTTCTCCTACAGGGGGCTCACTGAAGCTTTCTTT. The variable domain in full, completed from reference TRBV28 and TRBJ1-1, reads DVKVTQSSRYLVKRTGEKVFLECVQDMDHENMFWYRQDPGLGLRLIYFSYDVKMKEKGDIPEGYSVSREKKERFSLILESASTNQTSMYLCASSFSYRGLTEAFFGQGTRLTVV.

This clone was detected a few times. Here the CDR3 reads CASSREGFGSEAFF. DNA of the CDR3: TGTGCCAGCTCGCGGGAGGGCTTCGGGAGTGAAGCTTTCTTT. This chain uses TRBV6-4 with TRBJ1-1; D is ambiguous. Per the germline V gene, CDR1 is MRHNA and CDR2 is SNTAGT. V was cut by 8 bases and J by 7 bases, with 20 bases left in between. The CDR3 is made up of 14 amino acids.

The chain combines TRBV5-1 with TRBJ1-5; TRBD1 agrees at 8 bases. CDR1 SGHRS and CDR2 YFSETQ come from the germline V gene. The CDR3 is made up of 15 amino acids. J lost 0 bases, V lost 5 bases, and 4 bases had no gene match. In DNA, the CDR3 is TGCGCCAGCAGACTGGGACAGGATAGCAATCAGCCCCAGCATTTT. This codes for CASRLGQDSNQPQHF.

The chain couples TRBV28 to TRBJ2-3; the D gene is possibly TRBD2 (5 bases). Germline V gene sequence: CDR1 MDHEN, CDR2 SYDVKM. CDR3 length: 17 residues. Trimming removed 6 bases at V and 0 bases at J, with 19 bases between. The CDR3 region is CASSTRWPSHSTDTQYF. The CDR3 coding sequence is TGTGCCAGCAGCACCAGGTGGCCTAGCCATAGCACAGATACGCAGTATTTT.

In its sample, this clone was seen a few times. The V gene is TRBV7-2, the J gene TRBJ1-2; possibly TRBD1 for D (5 bases). The CDR3 runs to 14 residues. V was clipped by 3 bases and J by 0 bases, with 8 bases between them. The germline V gene encodes CDR1 SGHTA and CDR2 FQGNSA. The CDR3 nucleotides are TGTGCCAGCAGCTTCCAGGGAACTAACTATGGCTACACCTTC. The encoded protein is CASSFQGTNYGYTF.

The chain couples TRBV5-1 to TRBJ2-5, with D uncertain. Germline CDR1 is SGHRS and CDR2 is YFSETQ. The CDR3 consists of 13 residues. Trimming left V 0 bases short and J 5 bases short, with 8 bases between. The CDR3 DNA reads as TGCGCCAGCAGCTTGGGCGGTGGGGAGACCCAGTACTTC. Translation: CASSLGGGETQYF.

V and J are TRBV6-5 and TRBJ2-7; 7 bases are shared with TRBD1. The germline V gene has CDR1 MNHEY and CDR2 SVGAGI. Unmatched junction bases numbered 8, after V lost 6 bases and J lost 6 bases. This CDR3 is built from 13 residues. The CDR3: CASRTITGVEQYF. CDR3 DNA: TGTGCCAGCAGAACAATTACAGGGGTCGAGCAGTACTTC.

The J gene is TRBJ2-3, the V gene TRBV7-9; 13 positions agree with TRBD2. This CDR3 is built from 17 residues. Germline-derived CDR1 and CDR2 are SEHNR and FQNEAQ (reference sequence). V was clipped by 5 bases and J by 7 bases; unmatched bases: 12. For the CDR3, the DNA is TGTGCCAGCAGCCTGACTAGCGGGAGGATTCAAGACAATACGCAGTATTTT. Translation: CASSLTSGRIQDNTQYF.